The rows below give T cell receptor beta chains drawn from one sample of a study of CD4+ T cells in melanoma. TCRdb's copy holds only in-frame clones and misses some; the assay was immunoSEQ multiplex PCR. The sample has 55,000 or so clones; about 72% are singletons. Sequencing was carried out using tumor tissue. Source of these receptors: a human donor with melanoma. CDR3s include the opening cysteine and the closing phenylalanine or tryptophan. The D gene is left open where the match is weak. A clone size is listed for some rows: how often the clone was seen (once, few, many), or a class if it is expanded.

j_gene: TRBJ2-2; d_gene: -; v_gene: TRBV4-3; abundance: -; CDR3aa: CASSQEQGAGELFF; CDR3nt: TGCGCCAGCAGCCAGGAACAGGGCGCCGGGGAGCTGTTTTTT
j_gene: TRBJ2-5; d_gene: TRBD1; v_gene: TRBV5-1; abundance: -; CDR3aa: CASSPWDRGETQYF; CDR3nt: TGCGCCAGCAGCCCCTGGGACAGGGGAGAGACCCAGTACTTC
j_gene: TRBJ1-2; d_gene: -; v_gene: TRBV19; abundance: many; CDR3aa: CASSIYGHVGGYTF; CDR3nt: TGTGCCAGTAGTATATATGGGCACGTGGGCGGCTACACCTTC
j_gene: TRBJ2-3; d_gene: -; v_gene: TRBV7-2; abundance: many; CDR3aa: CASSLPLLTDTQYF; CDR3nt: TGTGCCAGCAGCTTACCACTTTTAACAGATACGCAGTATTTT
j_gene: TRBJ1-6; d_gene: TRBD1; v_gene: TRBV4-1; abundance: few; CDR3aa: CASSHRQGGNSPLHF; CDR3nt: TGCGCCAGCAGCCATCGACAGGGAGGAAATTCACCCCTCCACTTT
j_gene: TRBJ2-7; d_gene: TRBD1; v_gene: TRBV13; abundance: -; CDR3aa: CASSVGQGVSYEQYF; CDR3nt: TGTGCCAGCAGCGTGGGACAGGGGGTCTCCTACGAGCAGTACTTC
j_gene: TRBJ2-7; d_gene: -; v_gene: TRBV18; abundance: -; CDR3aa: CASSPSGQREQYF; CDR3nt: TGTGCCAGCTCACCATCCGGACAGCGGGAGCAGTACTTC
j_gene: TRBJ1-1; d_gene: -; v_gene: TRBV4-1; abundance: many; CDR3aa: CASSQDLTNTEAFF; CDR3nt: TGCGCCAGCAGCCAGGATCTCACGAACACTGAAGCTTTCTTT
j_gene: TRBJ1-3; d_gene: -; v_gene: TRBV6-6; abundance: many; CDR3aa: CASSYPPSRGNTIYF; CDR3nt: TGTGCCAGCAGTTACCCACCGTCCAGGGGAAACACCATATATTTT
j_gene: TRBJ2-4; d_gene: -; v_gene: TRBV5-6; abundance: -; CDR3aa: CASSKGGGATIGVNIQYF; CDR3nt: TGTGCCAGCAGTAAGGGCGGGGGCGCCACAATTGGGGTGAACATTCAGTACTTC
j_gene: TRBJ2-5; d_gene: -; v_gene: TRBV13; abundance: -; CDR3aa: CASSPANRGQETQYF; CDR3nt: TGTGCCAGCAGCCCAGCAAATCGGGGGCAAGAGACCCAGTACTTC
j_gene: TRBJ2-3; d_gene: TRBD2; v_gene: TRBV4-3; abundance: -; CDR3aa: CASSQDLAGGLTDTQYF; CDR3nt: TGCGCCAGCAGCCAAGACCTAGCGGGGGGGCTTACAGATACGCAGTATTTT
j_gene: TRBJ2-7; d_gene: TRBD1; v_gene: TRBV28; abundance: -; CDR3aa: CASSFHPTGRYEQYF; CDR3nt: TGTGCCAGCAGTTTTCACCCGACAGGGCGCTACGAGCAGTACTTC
j_gene: TRBJ2-7; d_gene: -; v_gene: TRBV5-5; abundance: -; CDR3aa: CASSLPGAIEQYF; CDR3nt: TGTGCCAGCAGCTTGCCCGGGGCCATTGAGCAGTACTTC
j_gene: TRBJ2-3; d_gene: -; v_gene: TRBV11-2; abundance: -; CDR3aa: CASSPRGTTDTQYF; CDR3nt: TGTGCCAGCAGCCCGCGGGGAACCACAGATACGCAGTATTTT
j_gene: TRBJ2-1; d_gene: TRBD2; v_gene: TRBV4-2; abundance: -; CDR3aa: CASSQEGGGAQYNEQFF; CDR3nt: TGTGCCAGCAGCCAAGAGGGCGGGGGGGCCCAGTACAATGAGCAGTTCTTC
j_gene: TRBJ1-5; d_gene: -; v_gene: TRBV2; abundance: -; CDR3aa: CASRDQGSHQPQHF; CDR3nt: TGTGCCAGCAGGGATCAGGGGAGTCATCAGCCCCAGCATTTT
j_gene: TRBJ2-1; d_gene: TRBD2; v_gene: TRBV4-1; abundance: -; CDR3aa: CASSHERGLYNEQFF; CDR3nt: TGCGCCAGCAGCCATGAGCGGGGGTTATACAATGAGCAGTTCTTC
j_gene: TRBJ2-1; d_gene: TRBD1; v_gene: TRBV9; abundance: -; CDR3aa: CASSVGQNYNEQFF; CDR3nt: TGTGCCAGCAGCGTGGGACAGAATTACAATGAGCAGTTCTTC
j_gene: TRBJ2-7; d_gene: -; v_gene: TRBV5-5; abundance: -; CDR3aa: CASSFRGGYEQYF; CDR3nt: TGTGCCAGCAGCTTTCGTGGGGGGTACGAGCAGTACTTC
j_gene: TRBJ2-7; d_gene: -; v_gene: TRBV5-5; abundance: -; CDR3aa: CASSQGPGWSYEQYF; CDR3nt: TGCGCCAGCAGCCAAGGCCCAGGCTGGTCCTACGAGCAGTACTTC
j_gene: TRBJ1-2; d_gene: -; v_gene: TRBV5-4; abundance: -; CDR3aa: CASSGSIGEAYGYTF; CDR3nt: TGTGCCAGCAGCGGGTCGATCGGGGAGGCCTATGGCTACACCTTC
j_gene: TRBJ2-3; d_gene: -; v_gene: TRBV28; abundance: -; CDR3aa: CASSHRSRTDTQYF; CDR3nt: TGTGCCAGCAGTCATCGGTCTCGGACAGATACGCAGTATTTT
j_gene: TRBJ2-1; d_gene: TRBD1; v_gene: TRBV10-3; abundance: -; CDR3aa: CATRDSQYNEQFF; CDR3nt: TGTGCCACCAGGGACAGTCAATACAATGAGCAGTTCTTC
j_gene: TRBJ1-3; d_gene: -; v_gene: TRBV4-2; abundance: -; CDR3aa: CASSQGSVRVGNTIYF; CDR3nt: TGTGCCAGCAGCCAAGGTTCGGTCAGGGTCGGAAACACCATATATTTT
j_gene: TRBJ1-2; d_gene: TRBD1; v_gene: TRBV29-1; abundance: -; CDR3aa: CSVATGYPGYTF; CDR3nt: TGCAGCGTTGCGACAGGGTATCCGGGCTACACCTTC
j_gene: TRBJ2-7; d_gene: -; v_gene: TRBV19; abundance: -; CDR3aa: CASSIMGKSSYEQYF; CDR3nt: TGTGCCAGTAGTATTATGGGGAAGAGCTCCTACGAGCAGTACTTC
j_gene: TRBJ2-3; d_gene: TRBD2; v_gene: TRBV13; abundance: -; CDR3aa: CASSQVAGPTDTQYF; CDR3nt: TGTGCCAGCAGCCAGGTAGCGGGGCCAACAGATACGCAGTATTTT
j_gene: TRBJ2-7; d_gene: -; v_gene: TRBV5-1; abundance: once; CDR3aa: CASSPAGSPYEQYF; CDR3nt: TGCGCCAGCAGCCCGGCTGGCAGTCCTTACGAGCAGTACTTC
j_gene: TRBJ1-2; d_gene: -; v_gene: TRBV30; abundance: few; CDR3aa: CAWSVQERYGYTF; CDR3nt: TGTGCCTGGAGTGTACAGGAGCGTTATGGCTACACCTTC
j_gene: TRBJ1-2; d_gene: -; v_gene: TRBV5-1; abundance: -; CDR3aa: CASSLGQTANYGYTF; CDR3nt: TGCGCCAGCAGCTTGGGACAGACCGCTAACTATGGCTACACCTTC
j_gene: TRBJ1-1; d_gene: -; v_gene: TRBV19; abundance: -; CDR3aa: CASSQGSNTEAFF; CDR3nt: TGTGCCAGTAGTCAGGGATCGAACACTGAAGCTTTCTTT
j_gene: TRBJ2-3; d_gene: -; v_gene: TRBV7-8; abundance: -; CDR3aa: CASSARDWMDTQYF; CDR3nt: TGTGCCAGCAGCGCAAGGGACTGGATGGATACGCAGTATTTT
j_gene: TRBJ2-4; d_gene: -; v_gene: TRBV6-6; abundance: few; CDR3aa: CASSYYLAKNIQYF; CDR3nt: TGTGCCAGCAGTTATTATTTAGCCAAAAACATTCAGTACTTC
j_gene: TRBJ1-3; d_gene: TRBD1; v_gene: TRBV28; abundance: few; CDR3aa: CASSFDRAAFSGNTIYF; CDR3nt: TGTGCCAGCAGTTTCGACAGGGCCGCTTTCTCTGGAAACACCATATATTTT
j_gene: TRBJ1-2; d_gene: -; v_gene: TRBV28; abundance: few; CDR3aa: CASWVGDYGYTF; CDR3nt: TGTGCCAGCTGGGTGGGGGACTATGGCTACACCTTC
j_gene: TRBJ1-1; d_gene: -; v_gene: TRBV6-5; abundance: -; CDR3aa: CASSYSKGQNTEAFF; CDR3nt: TGTGCCAGCAGTTACTCGAAGGGACAGAACACTGAAGCTTTCTTT
j_gene: TRBJ1-1; d_gene: -; v_gene: TRBV5-5; abundance: few; CDR3aa: CASSPGGRLGATEAFF; CDR3nt: TGTGCCAGCAGCCCGGGGGGCAGGTTGGGCGCCACTGAAGCTTTCTTT